The entry below describes one TCR beta chain. Germline values: CDR1 SGHNT, CDR2 YYREEE (reference sequence). This CDR3 is built from 15 residues. V gave up 4 bases and J gave up 1 base, with 14 bases separating them. These data come from a study of blood T cell repertoires in COVID-19. Repertoires were generated with immunoSEQ multiplex PCR, while TCRdb's copy carries only in-frame clones and drops some. The repertoire consists of tens of thousands of clones, with roughly 70% occurring once and the leading ten covering just under 4%. The receptor's source is a man aged 65 to 79 with COVID-19, enrolled during active disease. This chain uses TRBV5-4 with TRBJ1-1; a weak D match, TRBD1 (6 bases). The specimen was peripheral blood. CDR3 DNA sequence: TGTGCCAGCAGCCCCAAAGGACAGTGGAACACTGAAGCTTTCTTT. Translation: CASSPKGQWNTEAFF.